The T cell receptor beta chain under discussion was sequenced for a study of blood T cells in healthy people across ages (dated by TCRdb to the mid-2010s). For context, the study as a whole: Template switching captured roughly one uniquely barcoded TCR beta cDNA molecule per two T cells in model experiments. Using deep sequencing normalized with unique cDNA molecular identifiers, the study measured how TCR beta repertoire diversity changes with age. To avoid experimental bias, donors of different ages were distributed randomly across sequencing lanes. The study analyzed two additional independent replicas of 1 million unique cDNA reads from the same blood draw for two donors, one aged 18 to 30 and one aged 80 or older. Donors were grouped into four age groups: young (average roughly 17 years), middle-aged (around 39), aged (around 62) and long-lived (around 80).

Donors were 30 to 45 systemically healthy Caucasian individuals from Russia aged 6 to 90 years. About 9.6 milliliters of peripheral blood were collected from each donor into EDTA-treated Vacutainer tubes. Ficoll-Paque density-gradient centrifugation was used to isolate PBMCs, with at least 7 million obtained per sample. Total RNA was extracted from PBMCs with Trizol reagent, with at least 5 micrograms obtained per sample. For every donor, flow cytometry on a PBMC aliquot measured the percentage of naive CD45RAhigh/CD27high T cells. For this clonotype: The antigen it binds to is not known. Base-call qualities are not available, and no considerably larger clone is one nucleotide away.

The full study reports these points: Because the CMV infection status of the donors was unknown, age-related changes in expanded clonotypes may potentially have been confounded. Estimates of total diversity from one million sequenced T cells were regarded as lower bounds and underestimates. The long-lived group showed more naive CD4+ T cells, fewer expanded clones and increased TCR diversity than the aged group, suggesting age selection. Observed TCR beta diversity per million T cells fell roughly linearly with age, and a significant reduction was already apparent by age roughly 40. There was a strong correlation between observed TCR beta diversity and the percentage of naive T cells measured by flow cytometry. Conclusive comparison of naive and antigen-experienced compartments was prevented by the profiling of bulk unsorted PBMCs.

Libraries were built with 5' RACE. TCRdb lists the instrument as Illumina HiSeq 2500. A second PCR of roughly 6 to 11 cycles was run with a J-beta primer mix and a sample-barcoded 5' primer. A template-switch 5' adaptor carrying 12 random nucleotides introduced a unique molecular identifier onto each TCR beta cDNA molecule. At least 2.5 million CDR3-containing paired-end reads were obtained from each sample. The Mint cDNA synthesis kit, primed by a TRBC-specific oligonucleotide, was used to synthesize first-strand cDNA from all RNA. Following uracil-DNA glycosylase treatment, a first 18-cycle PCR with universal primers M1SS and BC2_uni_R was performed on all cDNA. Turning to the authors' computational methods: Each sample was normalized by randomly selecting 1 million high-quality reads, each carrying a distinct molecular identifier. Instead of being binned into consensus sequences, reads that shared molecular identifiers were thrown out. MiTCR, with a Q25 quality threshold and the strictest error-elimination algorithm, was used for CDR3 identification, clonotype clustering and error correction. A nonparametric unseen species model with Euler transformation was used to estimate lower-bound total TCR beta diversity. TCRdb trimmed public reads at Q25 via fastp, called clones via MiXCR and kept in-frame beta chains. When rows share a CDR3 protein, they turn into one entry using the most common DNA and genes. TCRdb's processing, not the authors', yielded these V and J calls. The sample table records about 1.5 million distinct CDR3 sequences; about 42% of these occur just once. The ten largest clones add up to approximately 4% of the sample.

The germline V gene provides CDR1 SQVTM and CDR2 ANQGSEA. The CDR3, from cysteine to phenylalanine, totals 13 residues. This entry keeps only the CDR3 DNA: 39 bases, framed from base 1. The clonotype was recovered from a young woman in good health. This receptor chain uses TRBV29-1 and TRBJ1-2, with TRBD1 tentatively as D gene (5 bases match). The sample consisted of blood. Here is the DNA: TGCAGTGCCACCACGGACAACGGCTATGGCTACACCTTC. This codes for CSATTDNGYGYTF.